This is a list of T cell receptor beta chains from one sample in a study of beta chain features in type 1 diabetes. Some clones are missing from TCRdb's copy, which holds only in-frame ones; the method was immunoSEQ multiplex PCR. The repertoire includes 150,000 to 200,000 clones, about 63% of them detected once, and roughly 0.095% sits in the top ten. Specimen: naive CD4+ T cells from blood. The receptors derive from a man aged 25-40 years with type 1 diabetes. The CDR3 runs from the conserved cysteine through the conserved F or W. D genes are given only for firm matches. Size tells how often a clone was seen (once, few, many) or the class of an expanded clone, and some rows leave it out.

CDR3nt | CDR3aa | v_gene | d_gene | j_gene | abundance
TGTGCCGGGGGCGGCCAGTCTAATTCACCCCTCCACTTT | CAGGGQSNSPLHF | TRBV30 | . | TRBJ1-6 | .
TGTGCCAGCAGTTTTGACGAGCAGTACTTC | CASSFDEQYF | TRBV28 | . | TRBJ2-7 | .
TGCAGCGTTGAGAGTTTTGTCTCCTACAATGAGCAGTTCTTC | CSVESFVSYNEQFF | TRBV29-1 | . | TRBJ2-1 | few
TGTGCCAGTAGTATCCGGGACAGGGAAGAGACCCAGTACTTC | CASSIRDREETQYF | TRBV19 | TRBD1 | TRBJ2-5 | .
TGTGCCAGCAGCGTGGACAGGGTCCCCTACGAGCAGTACTTC | CASSVDRVPYEQYF | TRBV9 | TRBD1 | TRBJ2-7 | .
TGTGCCAGCAGTTTAGTCCCGGACCTCTACGAGCAGTACTTC | CASSLVPDLYEQYF | TRBV28 | . | TRBJ2-7 | .
TGTGCCAGCAGTGAAACCTCTGGGGCCAACGTCCTGACTTTC | CASSETSGANVLTF | TRBV2 | . | TRBJ2-6 | .
TGCAGCGTTGGCGGGGGGGATCTGAACACTGAAGCTTTCTTT | CSVGGGDLNTEAFF | TRBV29-1 | . | TRBJ1-1 | .
TGTGCCAGCAGCCTGGGGCTTGACTCGGCTGAAGCTTTCTTT | CASSLGLDSAEAFF | TRBV5-4 | . | TRBJ1-1 | .
TGTGCCAGCAGTGAATACGGGGGGCAAGAGACCCAGTACTTC | CASSEYGGQETQYF | TRBV25-1 | TRBD2 | TRBJ2-5 | few
TGCAGCGTTGATTCGGGGGCACGAACTGAAGCTTTCTTT | CSVDSGARTEAFF | TRBV29-1 | . | TRBJ1-1 | .
TGCAGCGTTCTAGCGCGATACCCCACTAGCACAGATACGCAGTATTTT | CSVLARYPTSTDTQYF | TRBV29-1 | . | TRBJ2-3 | few
TGCAGCGTTTTACAGCCCAATGAAAAACTGTTTTTT | CSVLQPNEKLFF | TRBV29-1 | . | TRBJ1-4 | .
TGTGCCAGCAGTGGGACAGGGTATGGCTACACCTTC | CASSGTGYGYTF | TRBV25-1 | TRBD1 | TRBJ1-2 | few
TGTGCCTGGAGAGGGACGGTGAACACTGAAGCTTTCTTT | CAWRGTVNTEAFF | TRBV30 | . | TRBJ1-1 | few
TGTGCCAGCCAAGGGACAGCAAGTAATTCACCCCTCCACTTT | CASQGTASNSPLHF | TRBV7-9 | TRBD1 | TRBJ1-6 | .
TGTGCCTGGAGTCCGGGACAAGCGAACACCGGGGAGCTGTTTTTT | CAWSPGQANTGELFF | TRBV30 | . | TRBJ2-2 | once
TGCGCCAGCAGCTTGGGACAGGGGATTAATGAAAAACTGTTTTTT | CASSLGQGINEKLFF | TRBV5-1 | TRBD1 | TRBJ1-4 | few
TGCGCCAGCAGCCAGGAGGGCTACACCGGGGAGCTGTTTTTT | CASSQEGYTGELFF | TRBV4-1 | . | TRBJ2-2 | .
TGTGCCAGCAGCGTAGAAGTCGCAAATTCACCCCTCCACTTT | CASSVEVANSPLHF | TRBV9 | . | TRBJ1-6 | .